This paragraph covers one T cell receptor beta chain sequence. The data derive from a study of T cells expressing NK-cell markers. TCRdb reprocessed the 5' RACE reads; each CDR3 protein has one entry and no DNA is given. In all, the sample yields 300,000 to 500,000 distinct CDR3 sequences. Per the germline V gene, CDR1 is MNHEY and CDR2 is SVGEGT. CDR3 length equals 14 residues. V usage is TRBV6-2 or TRBV6-3 and J usage is TRBJ2-2; no DNA is available, so the TRBD2 call from TCRdb remains unchecked. This clonotype was sampled from a woman aged 45-60 years in good health. The sequencing sample was made of blood T cells: a sorted CD56 or NKG2C T cell subset, CD4+ or CD8+ T cells, or bulk PBMC T cells (not recorded which). CDR3 residues: CASLIGQNTGELFF.